This entry features one TCR beta chain sequence. The data belong to a study of cytomegalovirus exposure and HLA in healthy donors. Germline V CDR1 and CDR2: LNHDA, SQIVND (reference sequence). J was trimmed by 6 bases and V by 5 bases; bases with no gene match: 6. The CDR3 runs to 15 residues. PCR amplification relied on 60 Vbeta primers (plus 13 Jbeta primers). The repertoire was sequenced with immunoSEQ multiplex PCR; TCRdb's copy has only in-frame clones and lacks some. The data hold 100,000 to 150,000 clones, with 65% to 80% observed a single time. The source is a male donor in good health and CMV-seropositive. The specimen sequenced was PBMCs. J is TRBJ1-6 and V is TRBV19; 8 bases agree with TRBD1. The CDR3 spells CASSAGQGANSPLHF. Written as DNA, the CDR3 is TGTGCCAGTAGTGCCGGACAGGGAGCTAATTCACCCCTCCACTTT.